This note documents a single T cell receptor (beta chain) sequence. It lacks a known antigen. Base qualities are missing; no much larger clone stands one base away. This sample stems from a study of shared clonotypes between healthy human individuals (dated by TCRdb to 2018 to 2021). With respect to the entire study: The cohort comprised a couple of women and three men aged 18 to 49 years. Leukapheresis yielded between about 0.8 and 9.5 billion PBMCs per donor. To estimate repertoire size and how much clonotypes are shared between individuals, the study performed deep sequencing of blood TCR repertoires from a few healthy adults. Different laboratories and diverse techniques were used to prepare libraries and sequence TCR repertoires, to increase sequencing depth and limit assay-specific biases. Per donor, three plates each were used for CD4 naive and CD4 memory, two for CD8 naive, and one for CD8 memory.

From the cysteine through the phenylalanine, the CDR3 covers 15 amino acids. The only DNA kept is the CDR3, 45 bases in frame from the first base. CDR1 MDHEN and CDR2 SYDVKM are derived from the germline V gene. From V the trimming removes 3 bases and from J it removes 8 bases, while the gene matches leave 12 bases of the junction unaccounted for. Using the deep immunoSEQ assay, multiplex PCR amplified TCR CDR3 regions from genomic DNA. For each cell subset, the extracted genomic DNA was distributed evenly across all wells of several immunoSEQ 96-well plates, and each plate served as one replicate. For sorted subsets, each replicate PCR was loaded with about 0.2 ug genomic DNA, equivalent to some 31,000 T cell genomes. Purified libraries were quantified with a Qubit 3.0 fluorometer, sized on a Bioanalyzer 2100, and re-quantified with the KAPA Library Quantification kit. Each immunoSEQ 96-well plate was sequenced on its own single-read 150-cycle Illumina NextSeq 550 flow cell. Processing in the source paper ran as follows. Because the immunoSEQ output held only junctional sequences and lacked quality scores, the filtering could not match the filtering applied to full-length reads. Sequences were annotated with PyIR, a Python wrapper for IgBLAST v1.9, and V/J genes and CDR3 were assigned using IMGT germline references. Reads were filtered out if the reads had weak V/J assignments (E-value above 1e-6), no CDR3, stop codons, out-of-frame junctions, or ambiguous translated residues. V3J clonotypes were defined as sequences sharing an identical inferred V gene, J gene, and CDR3 amino acid sequence. The percentage overlap between two repertoires was calculated by dividing the number of shared unique clonotypes by the size of the smaller repertoire. Repertoire richness was assessed with RTK rarefaction, the Chao1 estimator, and Recon v2.1 estimates of unobserved clonotypes. Generation probabilities were computed with OLGA for all TCRbeta clonotypes obtained by the gDNA method from a few donors. Drawn from immuneACCESS, this table holds only the in-frame rearrangements with V and J called that TCRdb kept. Clones are partly lost; checked studies trace under half to an unresolved V gene and leave the rest unexplained. D and trimming were read from the DNA, whereas the V and J calls and clone size are those reported in that table. The sample includes more than 2,000,000 clones, with approximately 92% observed a single time. The ten most abundant clones make up about 0.13% of the sample.

The donors were healthy, HIV-negative adults with no recently reported acute infections or vaccinations. Every donor was a Caucasian adult residing in Nashville, Tennessee, USA. Magnetic negative selection was used to enrich CD4+ T cells, after which naive cells were positively selected on CD45RA and the negative fraction became the memory subset. Blood was collected by leukapheresis, and PBMCs were isolated by Ficoll-Histopaque density gradient centrifugation and then cryopreserved in liquid nitrogen vapor phase. Purity and quantity of every magnetically sorted T cell population were checked by analytical flow cytometry. Genomic DNA was isolated from every sorted fraction and measured by UV absorbance on a Nanodrop 2000c. The paper as a whole reports these results and caveats: Even with the large sequencing depth, rarefaction of the sorted-subset datasets indicated that sequencing was incomplete. Sampling was restricted to blood, and TCR repertoires in tissue are likely to differ from TCR repertoires in blood. Because the study included only a small number of donors, the genetic and exposure-history diversity represented was limited. Sharing across several donors was observed for around 5% of naive CD4, under 4% of naive CD8, roughly 2.4% of memory CD4, and roughly 0.4% of memory CD8 clonotypes. Pairwise subsampling indicated that sequencing depth was expected to affect the degree of clonotype sharing among donors. Naive subsets generally had larger estimated clonotype richness than memory subsets did. Higher generation probabilities were observed for clonotypes shared by all four sorted-subset donors than for non-shared clonotypes.

This receptor was obtained from a man between 18 and 35 years old in good health. Sequencing used naive CD4+ T cells sorted from blood. The cell subset or site label corresponds to: CD45RA+ positively selected. The V and J genes are TRBV28 and TRBJ1-2, with 7 bases matching TRBD1. The nucleotides are TGTGCCAGCAGTTTCTTCTCGCGACAGGGTGAAGGCTACACCTTC. This gives the protein CASSFFSRQGEGYTF.